Presented here are 16 T cell receptor beta chains from one specimen sequenced in a study of cytomegalovirus exposure and HLA in healthy donors. PCR used 60 Vbeta primers and 13 Jbeta primers. Data came from immunoSEQ multiplex PCR; TCRdb stores just in-frame clones and leaves some out. This table holds about 130,000 clones, roughly two thirds found once. Sequenced input: PBMCs. The receptor set was obtained from a man between 25 and 39 years old in good health and CMV-seropositive.

V usage is TRBV5-8 and J usage is TRBJ2-7; 7 nucleotides line up with TRBD2. The V gene end was trimmed by 4 bases and the J gene end by 5 bases; junction bases not matched to a gene: 12. Germline V lookup: CDR1 SGHTS, CDR2 YDEGEE. There are 15 residues in the CDR3. For the CDR3, the DNA is TGTGCCAGCAGCATTAGACTAGCAACTATCCACGAGCAGTACTTC. This translates into CASSIRLATIHEQYF.

The chain carries TRBV15 and TRBJ2-7; 8 nucleotides line up with TRBD1. In germline, CDR1 is LNHNV, CDR2 YYDKDF (reference sequence). V dropped 3 bases and J dropped 2; count of bases not matched to a gene: 9. CDR3 length: 16 residues. Written as DNA, the CDR3 is TGTGCCACCAGCAGGAGCTACGTGGACAGGGCCTACGAGCAGTACTTC. It specifies CATSRSYVDRAYEQYF.

V gene TRBV6-1 combines with J gene TRBJ1-4; 7 bases agree with TRBD1. This CDR3 contains 12 residues. Germline V gives CDR1 MNHNS, CDR2 SASEGT. The ends lost 11 bases at V and 8 bases at J; junction bases unmatched: 8. CDR3 DNA: TGTGCCGGCGGGGACAGAGTAGAAAAACTGTTTTTT. Translating gives CAGGDRVEKLFF.

The chain recombines TRBV4-2 with TRBJ2-1; 11 bases match TRBD2. Per the germline V gene, CDR1 is LGHNA and CDR2 is YNFKEQ. This CDR3 has 15 amino acids. Trimming cost V 4 bases and J 7 bases; bases outside gene matches: 6. This chain's CDR3 is CASSRTGLADNEQFF. The DNA of the CDR3 is TGTGCCAGCAGCCGCACGGGACTAGCGGATAATGAGCAGTTCTTC.

The rearrangement links TRBV4-1 to TRBJ2-2; D not resolved. V dropped 7 bases and J dropped 4 bases, with 10 bases sitting between them. Germline lookup yields CDR1 MGHRA and CDR2 YSYEKL. The CDR3 covers 13 residues. The CDR3 region has the DNA TGCGCCAGCACGGCTTACAGCACCGGGGAGCTGTTTTTT. The encoded protein is CASTAYSTGELFF.

This chain joins TRBV7-8 and TRBJ2-3; D possibly corresponds to TRBD2 (5 bases). From germline, CDR1 is SGHVS and CDR2 FQNEAQ. The CDR3 is made up of 15 amino acids. V gave up 3 bases and J gave up 2 bases, with 12 bases separating them. The CDR3 DNA is TGTGCCAGCAGCTTCGGACTGTCGCACACAGATACGCAGTATTTT. Protein sequence: CASSFGLSHTDTQYF.

The V gene is TRBV2, the J gene TRBJ2-3, with D uncertain. The CDR3 is made up of 14 amino acids. CDR1 and CDR2 (germline): SNHLY, FYNNEI. The V end lost 6 bases, the J end lost 6 bases, and 16 bases lay between the germline ends. The CDR3 here is CASRPYTTTDTQYF. The CDR3, as DNA: TGTGCCAGCAGACCCTATACCACTACCGATACGCAGTATTTT.

This chain joins TRBV14 and TRBJ2-2, with TRBD1 as a possible D gene (5 bases). The CDR3 is 16 residues long. Germline V gene sequence: CDR1 SGHDN, CDR2 FVKESK. V lost 5 bases and J lost 0, with 13 bases in between. The CDR3 DNA follows: TGTGCCAGCAGCTCGACAGTTAGGGCGAACACCGGGGAGCTGTTTTTT. This encodes CASSSTVRANTGELFF.

The CDR3 reads CASSPSDRGPKQFF. The CDR3 DNA is TGTGCCAGCTCACCATCGGACAGGGGGCCTAAGCAGTTCTTC. The rearrangement joins TRBV18 to TRBJ2-1, with TRBD1 matching 11 bases. The CDR3 is 14 amino acids. Per the germline V gene, CDR1 is KGHSH and CDR2 is LQKENI. V dropped 2 bases and J dropped 11; count of bases not matched to a gene: 5.

The CDR3 DNA follows: TGTGCCAGCTCACGAAACAGGGGCCATAGCAATCAGCCCCAGCATTTT. Amino acid sequence: CASSRNRGHSNQPQHF. The chain has TRBV18 and TRBJ1-5; 7 bases match TRBD1. Germline values: CDR1 KGHSH, CDR2 LQKENI. This CDR3 is built from 16 residues. The J segment lost 0 bases and the V segment lost 4 bases, leaving 6 bases of the junction unmatched.

This clone was counted only a few times. The same CDR3 also results from other DNA sequences found in this sample. V is TRBV20-1 and J is TRBJ1-2; D not certain. Trimming removed 6 bases from V and 0 bases from J, with 5 bases in between. The CDR3 has 11 residues. CDR1 and CDR2 from the germline V gene are DFQATT and SNEGSKA (reference sequence). The CDR3 nucleotides are TGCAGTGCCGTGTCTAACTATGGCTACACCTTC. Translated: CSAVSNYGYTF.

The genes are TRBV5-1 and TRBJ1-4, with D perhaps matching TRBD1 (5 bases). Germline V gives CDR1 SGHRS, CDR2 YFSETQ. Trimming took off 4 bases at V and 8 bases at J, with 18 bases between the two ends. This CDR3 comprises 15 residues. CDR3 loop: CASSAIGHGNEKLFF. The DNA for the CDR3 is TGCGCCAGCAGCGCCATAGGACATGGAAACGAAAAACTGTTTTTT.

The chain recombines TRBV5-6 with TRBJ2-3; the match to TRBD2 covers 7 bases. Losses at the gene ends were 4 bases for V and 0 bases for J; bases not matched to a gene: 5. The CDR3 runs 15 residues. Germline V gives CDR1 SGHDT, CDR2 YYEEEE. The CDR3 region has the DNA TGTGCCAGCAGCCCTCTGCGGGGGAGCACAGATACGCAGTATTTT. Its protein product is CASSPLRGSTDTQYF.

V gene TRBV7-6 combines with J gene TRBJ2-5; D is possibly TRBD2 (5 bases). The V gene's germline CDR1 is SGHVS and CDR2 FNYEAQ. V was trimmed by 0 bases and J by 6 bases, leaving 14 bases between them. This CDR3 contains 15 residues. CDR3 nucleotides: TGTGCCAGCAGCTTAGCGAGGGCCTCGACGCAGACCCAGTACTTC. Amino acid sequence: CASSLARASTQTQYF.

V is TRBV18 and J is TRBJ1-5; TRBD1 matches at 9 bases. The trim removed 5 bases at V and 3 bases at J, leaving 5 bases unmatched. Per the germline V gene, CDR1 is KGHSH and CDR2 is LQKENI. This CDR3 region has 15 residues. The chain's CDR3 is CASSEQGATNQPQHF. The CDR3 DNA reads TGTGCCAGCTCAGAACAGGGGGCTACCAATCAGCCCCAGCATTTT.

V and J are TRBV28 and TRBJ2-5, with 9 bases aligning to TRBD2. The CDR3 runs 14 residues. V lost 8 bases and J lost 2; bases outside the gene matches: 6. The germline V gene has CDR1 MDHEN and CDR2 SYDVKM. CDR3 sequence (DNA): TGTGCCAGCGTGGGGGCGGGAGGGCAAGAGACCCAGTACTTC. Its protein product is CASVGAGGQETQYF.